This entry lists 7 T cell receptor beta chains sequenced from one sample in a study of early T cells in non-severe SARS-CoV-2 infection. TCRdb independently ran MiXCR on the 5' RACE reads; one entry per CDR3 protein. The data contain tens of thousands of distinct CDR3 sequences, more than 13% of them singletons. The material was whole blood, obtained at baseline. The receptors shown here come from an adult who was a healthcare worker with PCR-confirmed SARS-CoV-2 infection or an uninfected control (not recorded which).

This clonotype has more than one count but fewer than ten. The genes are TRBV14 and TRBJ2-4; 9 bases fit TRBD2. With 1 base clipped from V and 6 bases from J, the junction kept 10 bases outside the gene matches. The CDR3 extends over 17 amino acids. CDR1 and CDR2 from the germline V gene are SGHDN and FVKESK. The CDR3 nucleotides are TGTGCCAGCAGCCAAGGTTGGATAGCGGGAGCGTTAAACATTCAGTACTTC. Protein sequence: CASSQGWIAGALNIQYF.

This clonotype was seen a handful of times. The chain links TRBV12-3 or TRBV12-4 to TRBJ1-1; D gene uncertain. The CDR3 consists of 15 residues. Trimming stripped 3 bases from V and 0 bases from J, with 11 bases between. CDR3 protein: CASSLALTMNTEAFF. Written as DNA, the CDR3 is TGTGCCAGCAGTTTGGCACTGACAATGAACACTGAAGCTTTCTTT.

This chain joins TRBV6-6 and TRBJ2-3, with TRBD2 identical over 8 bases. The V and J ends lost 1 base and 1 base, in that order; junction bases with no gene match: 4. This CDR3 has 16 residues. Germline lookup yields CDR1 MNHNY and CDR2 SVGAGI (reference sequence). CDR3 region: CASSYLAGGGTDTQYF. The CDR3, as DNA: TGTGCCAGCAGTTACTTGGCGGGAGGTGGCACAGATACGCAGTATTTT.

This clonotype was seen many times. The V gene is TRBV4-1, the J gene TRBJ2-7; the D gene could be TRBD1 or TRBD2 (5 bases each). Germline V lookup: CDR1 MGHRA, CDR2 YSYEKL. The CDR3 has 16 residues. V was cut by 1 base and J by 0 bases, with 13 bases left in between. DNA of the CDR3: TGCGCCAGCAGCCAAGGAGGGGCAGCCTTCTCCTACGAGCAGTACTTC. Its translation is CASSQGGAAFSYEQYF.

This clonotype was counted a few times. The chain employs TRBV5-1 and TRBJ2-7; tentatively, D is TRBD1 or TRBD2 (5 bases each). The CDR3 is 15 amino acids. Looked up from germline, CDR1 is SGHRS and CDR2 is YFSETQ. The V end was cut by 4 bases, the J end by 0 bases, with 14 bases between. CDR3 amino acids: CASSTPGRTSYEQYF. The CDR3 DNA follows: TGCGCCAGCAGCACGCCGGGACGTACCTCCTACGAGCAGTACTTC. The full variable domain, its missing parts supplied by reference TRBV5-1 and TRBJ2-7, is KAGVTQTPRYLIKTRGQQVTLSCSPISGHRSVSWYQQTPGQGLQFLFEYFSETQRNKGNFPGRFSGRQFSNSRSEMNVSTLELGDSALYLCASSTPGRTSYEQYFGPGTRLTVT.

Points on this clonotype: Being one base from a much bigger clone, this may be a read error. The chain combines TRBV27 with TRBJ1-1; no reliable D call. Trimming cost V 3 bases and J 1 base, with 6 bases left between them. Germline CDR1 MNHEY, CDR2 SMNVEV (reference sequence). CDR3 length: 13 residues. The CDR3 protein is CASSFSPNTEAFF. Here the CDR3 DNA reads TGTGCCAGCAGTTTTTCACCGAACACTGAAGCTTTCTTT.

The chain is built from TRBV14 and TRBJ2-1; D unresolved. This CDR3 has 14 residues. Germline lookup yields CDR1 SGHDN and CDR2 FVKESK. V dropped 4 bases and J dropped 7 bases, with 14 bases sitting between them. CDR3 amino acids: CASSPFFGMNEQFF. Here the CDR3 DNA reads TGTGCCAGCAGCCCCTTTTTTGGGATGAATGAGCAGTTCTTC.